A selection of T cell receptor beta chains follows, all from one sample in a study of T cells expressing NK-cell markers. TCRdb derives one entry per CDR3 protein from the 5' RACE reads, leaving out DNA. This sample contains some 190,000 distinct CDR3 sequences. Input material: blood T cells: a sorted CD56 or NKG2C T cell subset, CD4+ or CD8+ T cells, or bulk PBMC T cells (not recorded which). Every receptor here comes from a man between 18 and 69 years old in good health. The CDR3 runs from the conserved cysteine through the conserved F or W. The order of the fields is J gene, V gene, CDR3 protein.

>TRBJ2-7|TRBV6-5
CASIPGGSHNYEQYF
>TRBJ2-3|TRBV2
CASSEGTGGPDTQYF
>TRBJ1-2|TRBV21-1
CASSKGGADRNYGYTF
>TRBJ2-7|TRBV9
CASSASALTHYEQYF
>TRBJ1-1|TRBV25-1
CASRGGTAVSF
>TRBJ2-1|TRBV12-3/TRBV12-4
CASSFFSGGLSYNEQFF
>TRBJ2-1|TRBV7-3
CASSPSGGQNNEQFF
>TRBJ2-1|TRBV19
CASSIKGGGDYNEQFF
>TRBJ2-1|TRBV2
CASSQSVDRGGDEQFF
>TRBJ2-7|TRBV7-8
CASSLEGGGSSYEQYF
>TRBJ2-3|TRBV19
CASSPGTSSSTDTQYF
>TRBJ2-2|TRBV9
CASSVVPGHGAYTGELFF
>TRBJ1-1|TRBV20-1
CSASNRDRLNTEAFF
>TRBJ2-2|TRBV6-2/TRBV6-3
CASRLNDQNTGELFF
>TRBJ2-2|TRBV7-3
CASSLAPTSGVGGELFF
>TRBJ2-1|TRBV5-6
CASSYGVGYEQFF
>TRBJ2-7|TRBV28
CASGSRDSPKGSYEQYF
>TRBJ2-5|TRBV3-1
CASSISGWLSETQYF
>TRBJ1-1|TRBV5-1
CASSSLPGLKENTEAFF
>TRBJ1-1|TRBV7-3
CASRATGQTTEAFF
>TRBJ1-2|TRBV10-3
CAIGNDSHYGYTF
>TRBJ2-1|TRBV14
CASSQWLAGGSSYNEQFF
>TRBJ2-1|TRBV12-3/TRBV12-4
CASSSRTVVGEQFF
>TRBJ2-1|TRBV11-1
CASSSTISGGNSSYNEQFF
>TRBJ2-1|TRBV7-9
CASSLAGEDDNEQFF
>TRBJ2-7|TRBV6-6
CASLIAGGDEQYF
>TRBJ2-7|TRBV6-1
CASTNGQGNLNEQYF
>TRBJ2-7|TRBV20-1
CSARDLQGQGLYEQYF
>TRBJ2-1|TRBV6-1
CASRSTRGAGGNNEQFF
>TRBJ2-7|TRBV6-1
CASSEIGSGAFYEQYF
>TRBJ1-2|TRBV10-3
CAISESGTYGYTF
>TRBJ2-5|TRBV27
CASSLRPYQETQYF